The rows below give T cell receptor beta chains drawn from one sample of a study of cytomegalovirus exposure and HLA in healthy donors. Sequencing used immunoSEQ multiplex PCR; TCRdb keeps in-frame clones, though not all of them. The sample has about 170,000 clones, 70% to 90% seen once; the top ten hold about 2%. The source material was PBMCs. These TCRs come from a man between 18 and 29 years old in good health and CMV-seropositive. CDR3s include the opening cysteine and the closing phenylalanine or tryptophan.

CDR3: CASSYGGRVHQPQHF
length: 15
V: TRBV19

CDR3: CASSPLGSGGANTGELFF
length: 18
V: TRBV4-1

CDR3: CASSLADTLNTEAFF
length: 15
V: TRBV5-1

CDR3: CASSSVPSGNTIYF
length: 14
V: TRBV6-5

CDR3: CASRWDRGRGETQYF
length: 15
V: TRBV6-4

CDR3: CASSITGGITEAFF
length: 14
V: TRBV5-1

CDR3: CASSRTSGGTYEQYF
length: 15
V: TRBV5-5

CDR3: CASSSFSGAVGNYEQYF
length: 17
V: TRBV7-6

CDR3: CASSFNGGGRTEAFF
length: 15
V: TRBV7-3

CDR3: CASSNLGLAGTGSTDTQYF
length: 19
V: TRBV19

CDR3: CASSRARGETQYF
length: 13
V: TRBV6-5

CDR3: CASSRQGNYGYTF
length: 13
V: TRBV19

CDR3: CASSGSSGGGETQYF
length: 15
V: TRBV9

CDR3: CASSPGVRVRSPLHF
length: 15
V: TRBV6-5

CDR3: CASSIAFGLYEQYF
length: 14
V: TRBV19

CDR3: CASSDHRGTYGYTF
length: 14
V: TRBV2

CDR3: CASSYTGLSKHF
length: 12
V: TRBV6-5

CDR3: CASSLVQGDREQYF
length: 14
V: TRBV7-2

CDR3: CASSLWASSGANVLTF
length: 16
V: TRBV5-8

CDR3: CASSLTGGVGVEQYF
length: 15
V: TRBV13

CDR3: CASSPELGQGFDEQFF
length: 16
V: TRBV4-3

CDR3: CASSLRTSGTDTQYF
length: 15
V: TRBV27

CDR3: CASSPRDSLSGNTIYF
length: 16
V: TRBV5-4

CDR3: CAGVAGTGVWYTQYF
length: 15
V: TRBV30

CDR3: CASSLTGGGANVLTF
length: 15
V: TRBV7-3

CDR3: CASSQVVLNSPLHF
length: 14
V: TRBV4-1

CDR3: CASSLHLFEGEKLFF
length: 15
V: TRBV7-8

CDR3: CASSPGDGYTF
length: 11
V: TRBV18

CDR3: CATLGGTGLFPTKDPEAFF
length: 19
V: TRBV19